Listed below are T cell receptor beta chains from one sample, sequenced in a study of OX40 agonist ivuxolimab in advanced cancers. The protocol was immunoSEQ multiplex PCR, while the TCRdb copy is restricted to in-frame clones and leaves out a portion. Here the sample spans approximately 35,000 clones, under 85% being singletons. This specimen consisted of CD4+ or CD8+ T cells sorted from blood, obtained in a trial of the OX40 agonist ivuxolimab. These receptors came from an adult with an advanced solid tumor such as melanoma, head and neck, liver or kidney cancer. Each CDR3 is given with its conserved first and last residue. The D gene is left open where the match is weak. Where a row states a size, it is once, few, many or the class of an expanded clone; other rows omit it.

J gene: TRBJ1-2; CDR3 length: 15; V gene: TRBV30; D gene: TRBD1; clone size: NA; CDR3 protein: CAWSLRDRSYYGYTF; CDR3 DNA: TGTGCCTGGAGTCTCCGGGACAGGTCGTACTATGGCTACACCTTC
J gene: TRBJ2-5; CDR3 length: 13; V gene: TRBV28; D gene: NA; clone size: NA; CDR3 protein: CATSTGSQETQYF; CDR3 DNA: TGTGCCACCTCGACCGGGAGCCAAGAGACCCAGTACTTC
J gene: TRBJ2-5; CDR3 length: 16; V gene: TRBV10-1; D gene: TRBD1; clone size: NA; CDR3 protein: CASSESSSGGQKTQYF; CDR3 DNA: TGCGCCAGCAGTGAGTCCAGTTCAGGGGGTCAAAAGACCCAGTACTTC
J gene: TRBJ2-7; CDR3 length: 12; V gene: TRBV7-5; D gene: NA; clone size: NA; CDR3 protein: CARTGGTAEEYF; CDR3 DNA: TGTGCCAGAACCGGTGGGACGGCCGAAGAGTACTTC
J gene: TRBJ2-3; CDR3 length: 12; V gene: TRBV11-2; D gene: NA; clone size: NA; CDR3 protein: CASSSSTDTQYF; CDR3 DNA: TGTGCCAGCAGCTCATCGACAGATACGCAGTATTTT
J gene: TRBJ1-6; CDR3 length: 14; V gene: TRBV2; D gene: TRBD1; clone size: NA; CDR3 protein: CASGSTGNNSPLHF; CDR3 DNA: TGTGCCAGCGGTTCGACAGGGAATAATTCACCCCTCCACTTT
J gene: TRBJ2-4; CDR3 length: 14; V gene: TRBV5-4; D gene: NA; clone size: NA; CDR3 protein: CASSLGSAKNIQYF; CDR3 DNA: TGTGCCAGCAGCTTGGGGTCAGCCAAAAACATTCAGTACTTC
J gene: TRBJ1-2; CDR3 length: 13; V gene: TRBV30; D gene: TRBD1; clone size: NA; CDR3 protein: CASTAGTGSGYTF; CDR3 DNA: TGTGCCTCAACGGCCGGGACAGGGAGCGGCTACACCTTC
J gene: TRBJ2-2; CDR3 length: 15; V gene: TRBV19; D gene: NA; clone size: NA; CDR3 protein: CASSPDILNTGELFF; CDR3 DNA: TGTGCCAGTAGTCCGGACATCTTGAACACCGGGGAGCTGTTTTTT
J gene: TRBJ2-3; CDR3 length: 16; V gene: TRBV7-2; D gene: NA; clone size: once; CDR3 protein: CASSFTGPPSTDTQYF; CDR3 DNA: TGTGCCAGCAGCTTCACCGGGCCACCTAGCACAGATACGCAGTATTTT
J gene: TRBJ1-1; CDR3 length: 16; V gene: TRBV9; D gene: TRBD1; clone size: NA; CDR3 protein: CASSGVQGRGGTEAFF; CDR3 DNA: TGTGCCAGCAGCGGAGTACAGGGGAGAGGGGGCACTGAAGCTTTCTTT
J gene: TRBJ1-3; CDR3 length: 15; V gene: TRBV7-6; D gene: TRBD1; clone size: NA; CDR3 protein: CASSSGGTSGNTIYF; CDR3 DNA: TGTGCCAGCAGCTCAGGGGGGACCTCTGGAAACACCATATATTTT
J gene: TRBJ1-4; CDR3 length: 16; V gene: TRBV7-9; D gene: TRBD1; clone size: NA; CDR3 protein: CASSLARTGRDEKLFF; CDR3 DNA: TGTGCCAGCAGCTTAGCCCGGACAGGGAGGGATGAAAAACTGTTTTTT
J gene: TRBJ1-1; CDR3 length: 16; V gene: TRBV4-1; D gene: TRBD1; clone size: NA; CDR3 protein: CASSKTSDRQNTEAFF; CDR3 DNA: TGCGCCAGCAGCAAGACTTCGGACAGGCAGAACACTGAAGCTTTCTTT
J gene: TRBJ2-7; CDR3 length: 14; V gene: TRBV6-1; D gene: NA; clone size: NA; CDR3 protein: CASRPGQRAYEQYF; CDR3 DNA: TGTGCCAGCAGACCTGGACAGAGGGCCTACGAGCAGTACTTC
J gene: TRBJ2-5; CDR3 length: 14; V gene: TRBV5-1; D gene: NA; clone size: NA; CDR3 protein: CASSSGTPQETQYF; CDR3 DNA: TGCGCCAGCAGCTCAGGAACACCACAAGAGACCCAGTACTTC
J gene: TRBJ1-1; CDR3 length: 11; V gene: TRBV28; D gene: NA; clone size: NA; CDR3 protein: CASTFRAEAFF; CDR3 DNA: TGTGCCAGCACATTCCGGGCTGAAGCTTTCTTT
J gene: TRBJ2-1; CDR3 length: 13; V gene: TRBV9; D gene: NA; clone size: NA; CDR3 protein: CASSETGYNEQFF; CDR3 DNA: TGTGCCAGCAGCGAAACAGGGTACAATGAGCAGTTCTTC
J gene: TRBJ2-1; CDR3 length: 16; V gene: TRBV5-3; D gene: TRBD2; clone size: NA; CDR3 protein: CARSTTSGVDYNEQFF; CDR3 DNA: TGTGCCAGAAGCACGACTAGCGGGGTAGACTACAATGAGCAGTTCTTC
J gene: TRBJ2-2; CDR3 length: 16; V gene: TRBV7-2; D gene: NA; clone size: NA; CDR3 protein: CASSLAGGLNTGELFF; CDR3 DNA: TGTGCCAGCAGCTTAGCAGGGGGGCTGAACACCGGGGAGCTGTTTTTT
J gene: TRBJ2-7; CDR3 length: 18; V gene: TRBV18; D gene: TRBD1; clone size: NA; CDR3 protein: CASSHESYTGTGIHEQYF; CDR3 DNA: TGTGCCAGCTCACACGAGTCCTACACCGGGACAGGGATCCACGAGCAGTACTTC
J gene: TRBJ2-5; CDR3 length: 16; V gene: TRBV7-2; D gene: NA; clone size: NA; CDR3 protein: CASSLVPGGLQETQYF; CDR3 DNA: TGTGCCAGCAGCTTAGTGCCCGGGGGCCTACAAGAGACCCAGTACTTC
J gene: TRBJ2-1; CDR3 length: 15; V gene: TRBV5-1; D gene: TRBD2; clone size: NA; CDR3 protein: CASSLEGTTYNEQFF; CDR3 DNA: TGCGCCAGCAGCTTGGAGGGGACTACGTACAATGAGCAGTTCTTC
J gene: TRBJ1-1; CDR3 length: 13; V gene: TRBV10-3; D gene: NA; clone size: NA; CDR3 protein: CAISEELASYAFF; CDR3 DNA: TGTGCCATCAGTGAGGAGCTCGCAAGCTATGCTTTCTTT
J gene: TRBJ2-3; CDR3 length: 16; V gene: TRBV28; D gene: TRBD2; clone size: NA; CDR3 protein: CASSQPLRGGGYTQYF; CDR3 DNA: TGTGCCAGCAGCCAACCCCTTCGGGGGGGAGGCTATACGCAGTATTTT
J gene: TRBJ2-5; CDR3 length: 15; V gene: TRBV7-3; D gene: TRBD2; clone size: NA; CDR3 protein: CASSQLAGRQETQYF; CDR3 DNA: TGTGCCAGCAGCCAGCTAGCGGGGCGGCAAGAGACCCAGTACTTC
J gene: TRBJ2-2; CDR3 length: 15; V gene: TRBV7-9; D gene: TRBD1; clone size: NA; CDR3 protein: CASSRTGGVTGELFF; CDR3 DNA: TGTGCCAGCAGCAGGACAGGGGGTGTAACCGGGGAGCTGTTTTTT
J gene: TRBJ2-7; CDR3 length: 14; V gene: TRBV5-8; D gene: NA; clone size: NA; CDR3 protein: CASSYLGGSYEQYF; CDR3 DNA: TGTGCCAGCAGCTACCTGGGGGGCTCTTACGAGCAGTACTTC
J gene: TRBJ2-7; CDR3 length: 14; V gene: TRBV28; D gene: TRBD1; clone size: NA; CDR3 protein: CASSLTGGVGEQYF; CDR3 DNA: TGTGCCAGCAGCTTGACAGGGGGGGTCGGCGAGCAGTACTTC
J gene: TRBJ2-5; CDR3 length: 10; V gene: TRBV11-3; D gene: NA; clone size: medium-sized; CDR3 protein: CASSGAVQYF; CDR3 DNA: TGTGCCAGCAGCGGCGCGGTCCAGTACTTC
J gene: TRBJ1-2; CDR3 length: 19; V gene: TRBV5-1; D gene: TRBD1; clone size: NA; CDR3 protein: CASSLGGTGALASNYGYTF; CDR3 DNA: TGCGCCAGCAGCTTGGGAGGGACAGGGGCCTTAGCTTCTAACTATGGCTACACCTTC
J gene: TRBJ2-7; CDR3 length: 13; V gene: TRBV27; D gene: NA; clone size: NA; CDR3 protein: CASRDSDSYEQYF; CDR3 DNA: TGTGCCAGCAGGGACTCGGATTCCTACGAGCAGTACTTC
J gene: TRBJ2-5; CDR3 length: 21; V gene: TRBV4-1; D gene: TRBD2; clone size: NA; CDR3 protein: CASSQVRGGAGYSQVQETQYF; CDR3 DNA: TGCGCCAGCAGCCAAGTGCGCGGGGGGGCTGGATACAGCCAGGTCCAAGAGACCCAGTACTTC
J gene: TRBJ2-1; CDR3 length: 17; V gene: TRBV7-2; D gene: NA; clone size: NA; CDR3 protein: CASSLVSLGRGTNEQFF; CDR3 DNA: TGTGCCAGCAGCTTAGTTTCCCTGGGTAGGGGAACCAATGAGCAGTTCTTC
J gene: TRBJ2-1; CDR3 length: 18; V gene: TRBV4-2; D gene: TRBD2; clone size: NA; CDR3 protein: CASSQDLGLAGVHNEQFF; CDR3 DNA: TGTGCCAGCAGCCAAGACCTGGGGCTAGCGGGGGTCCACAATGAGCAGTTCTTC
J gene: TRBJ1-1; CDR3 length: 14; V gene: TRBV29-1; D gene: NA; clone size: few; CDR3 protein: CSVDPHGGRTEAFF; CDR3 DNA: TGCAGCGTTGACCCTCACGGGGGCAGGACTGAAGCTTTCTTT
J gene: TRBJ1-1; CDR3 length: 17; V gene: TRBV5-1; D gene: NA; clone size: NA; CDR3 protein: CASTSSKGRGVNTEAFF; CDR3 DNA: TGCGCCAGCACCTCCTCCAAGGGCAGGGGCGTCAACACTGAAGCTTTCTTT
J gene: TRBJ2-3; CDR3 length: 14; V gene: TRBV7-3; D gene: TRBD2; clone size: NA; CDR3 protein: CAGTGGKSTDTQYF; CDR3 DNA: TGTGCCGGGACCGGGGGGAAGAGCACAGATACGCAGTATTTT
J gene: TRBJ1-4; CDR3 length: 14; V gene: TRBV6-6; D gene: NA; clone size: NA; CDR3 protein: CASRPGASDEKLFF; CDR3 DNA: TGTGCCAGCAGGCCGGGAGCCTCCGACGAAAAACTGTTTTTT
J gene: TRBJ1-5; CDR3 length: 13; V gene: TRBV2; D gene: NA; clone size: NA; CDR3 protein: CASSPGPNQPQHF; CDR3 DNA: TGTGCCAGCAGTCCGGGCCCGAATCAGCCCCAGCATTTT
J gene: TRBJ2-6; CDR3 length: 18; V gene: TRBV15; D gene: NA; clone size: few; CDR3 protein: CATSRDGGGSSGANVLTF; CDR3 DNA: TGTGCCACCAGCAGAGATGGGGGGGGCAGCTCTGGGGCCAACGTCCTGACTTTC